This T cell receptor beta chain is drawn from a study of blood T cell repertoires in COVID-19. The wider study: Both acute and convalescent COVID-19 samples were obtained from the United States, Italy and Spain.

In the case of this clone: Relative to the germline gene, one junction end is altered; a read error may explain this.

Clones were sequenced by immunoSEQ multiplex PCR, and TCRdb holds only the in-frame ones, with some missing. This table has under 200,000 clones, approximately 90% appearing once. This clonotype originated in a man aged 45-65 years with acute or convalescent COVID-19. The source material was peripheral blood.

CDR3 bases: TGTGCTAGCAGCTCAACTACAGGGGTCACTGAAGCTTTCTTT. This encodes CASSSTTGVTEAFF. The V call is TRBV7-7, the J call TRBJ1-1, with 7 bases that match TRBD1. The CDR3 has 14 residues. CDR1 is SSHAT and CDR2 is FNYEAQ in the germline V gene (reference sequence).